This record concerns one T cell receptor beta chain sequence. Antigen specificity is unknown. With duration under 3 months, ophthalmopathy was active: Clinical Activity Score at least 3, NOSPECS at least 4. The diagnostic basis comprised clinical symptoms, serum thyroxine and TRAb, thyroid ultrasound and orbital computed tomography. This entry belongs to a study of T cells in Graves' hyperthyroidism and ophthalmopathy. TCR beta CDR3 regions were amplified from RNA transcripts. First-round RT-PCR of the TCR CDR3 relied on the HTBI primer set. A single record per CDR3 protein comes from TCRdb applying MiXCR to the multiplex PCR reads. The table shows approximately 490,000 distinct CDR3 sequences, with around a fifth occurring only once. The germline V and J ends were trimmed by 6 bases and 8 bases, with 24 bases remaining between them. The CDR3 totals 15 residues. Looked up from germline, CDR1 is DFQATT and CDR2 is SNEGSKA (reference sequence).

Study results and caveats: Blood also held most thyroid clonotypes expanded beyond 0.001. Stable hyperthyroidism was told apart from ophthalmopathy by a model built on 13 V-J features.

The TCR comes from a woman in her sixties or seventies with Graves' ophthalmopathy. This chain links TRBV20-1 with TRBJ2-3, with a possible D match to TRBD2 (6 bases). The specimen was blood. CDR3 DNA: TGCAGTGCCCCGTCAGAGGGAGGAGGGTTGGGTACGCAGTATTTT. This gives the protein CSAPSEGGGLGTQYF.